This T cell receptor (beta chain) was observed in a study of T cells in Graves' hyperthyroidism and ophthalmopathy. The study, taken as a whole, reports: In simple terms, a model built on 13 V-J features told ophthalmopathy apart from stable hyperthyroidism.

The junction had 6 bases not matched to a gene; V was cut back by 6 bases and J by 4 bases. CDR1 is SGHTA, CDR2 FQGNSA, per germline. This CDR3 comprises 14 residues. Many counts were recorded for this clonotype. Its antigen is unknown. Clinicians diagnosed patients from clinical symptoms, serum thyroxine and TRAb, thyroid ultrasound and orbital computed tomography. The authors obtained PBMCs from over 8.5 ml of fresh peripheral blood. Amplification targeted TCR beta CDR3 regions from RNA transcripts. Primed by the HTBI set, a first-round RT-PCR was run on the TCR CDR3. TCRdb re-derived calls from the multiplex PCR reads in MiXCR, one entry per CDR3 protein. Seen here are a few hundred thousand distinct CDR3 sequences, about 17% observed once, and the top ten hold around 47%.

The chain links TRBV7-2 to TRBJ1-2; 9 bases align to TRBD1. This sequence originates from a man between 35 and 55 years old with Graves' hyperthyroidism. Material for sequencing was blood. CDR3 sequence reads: CASRKQGAGYGYTF. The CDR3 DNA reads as TGTGCCAGCAGGAAACAGGGGGCGGGCTATGGCTACACCTTC.